The present entry profiles one T cell receptor beta chain with its context. This clone was counted a few times. The antigen this receptor binds is unknown. No base qualities exist here, and no much larger clone lies one base off it. TCRbeta CDR3 regions were amplified from genomic DNA by means of the immunoSEQ Assay, a bias-controlled multiplex PCR. From the authors' description of their analysis: Nucleated cell counts per sample were estimated from amplification of reference gene primers within the assay. To quantify the absolute abundance of each unique TCRbeta CDR3 rearrangement, sequence reads were collapsed and filtered. For each sample, productive Simpson clonality was calculated as the square root of Simpson's diversity index across productive rearrangements. TCRdb took over this immuneACCESS table, retaining in-frame rearrangements with V and J assigned. Such tables are incomplete; in checked studies, under half of the missing clones stem from an unresolved V gene, and the remainder is unexplained. V, J and clone size are those of that table, while D and trimming were read from the DNA. This sample lists over 200,000 clones; 80% to 90% were detected once. Approximately 3.7% of the sample is in the top ten clones.

The V and J ends are trimmed by 5 bases and 5 bases, leaving 18 bases between them. The CDR3, cysteine through phenylalanine, is 16 amino acids long. CDR3 DNA only is kept here, 48 bases in frame from base 1. From a lookup of the germline V gene (reference sequence), CDR1 and CDR2 are MNHEY and SMNVEV. The data were obtained in a study of blood T cell repertoires in COVID-19 (dated by TCRdb to about 2020). Study-level background: Samples covering the acute and convalescent phases of COVID-19 were provided by collaborators in the United States, Italy and Spain. The material from the prospective study consisted of cDNA or gDNA derived from T cells, B-cell-depleted T cells, or PBMCs. The dataset comprised deeply sampled blood TCRbeta repertoires from subjects exposed to, actively infected with, or recovered from COVID-19. The repertoires were released in a freely available public database intended as a resource for research on the immune response to SARS-CoV-2. The samples were drawn from two sources: the first 160 participants of the ongoing ImmuneRACE study, and 1,000 to 1,500 subjects contributed by 6 global collaborators. A de-identified subject ID, COVID-19 status, age in years and sex were almost always included in the sample metadata. Where HLA class I and class II types were available, the types were taken from metadata supplied by the sample provider, not from assay-based typing. Beyond this particular receptor, the publication reports: The quantity of clinical and demographic metadata differed by source and by participant and was supplied without curation.

Participants in the prospective study were aged 18 to 89 years, lived in about two dozen United States geographic areas, and enrolled through a virtual design. In the prospective study, participants were assigned to cohorts based on the clinical history participants reported in a screening survey and a study questionnaire. Exposed participants were defined as having been in contact with someone with a PCR-confirmed or clinician-diagnosed COVID-19 case within 2 weeks of study entry. Mobile phlebotomists in the prospective study collected whole blood, serum and a nasopharyngeal or oropharyngeal swab from every participant. Participants in the prospective study had the option to provide additional blood draws and questionnaires over a roughly 2-month period. Before DNA extraction, prospective study blood samples were shipped either frozen or at room temperature.

Sequences were obtained from PBMCs or T cells enriched from blood (not recorded which). The chain joins TRBV27 to TRBJ1-4; TRBD1 is perhaps the D gene, given 6 matching bases. The source is a woman in her 30s who had been exposed to COVID-19. The sequenced DNA is TGTGCCAGCAGTGTCAAGAACAGGGAAGGGAATGAAAAACTGTTTTTT. The encoded protein is CASSVKNREGNEKLFF.